The next 15 T cell receptor beta chains were all read from a single sample in a study of long-term antiretroviral therapy in people with HIV. The authors ran the immunoSEQ assay, v3.0, at survey level. Method: immunoSEQ multiplex PCR; TCRdb's copy keeps in-frame clones and lacks some. The sample gives 30,000 to 40,000 clones, approximately 95% of which show up once; 3.5% to 4.5% is in the top ten. This sample comprised unsorted PBMCs, obtained approximately 5 years after starting antiretroviral therapy. Receptor source: a woman in her 50s with HIV.

The CDR3 is CASSLQGPSGNTIYF. CDR3 DNA sequence: TGTGCCAGCAGCTTACAGGGGCCCTCTGGAAACACCATATATTTT. The rearrangement joins TRBV7-2 to TRBJ1-3, with D possibly being TRBD1 (6 bases). CDR3 length: 15 amino acids. V was clipped by 2 bases and J by 0 bases, with 8 bases between them. Germline CDR1 SGHTA, CDR2 FQGNSA.

CDR3 in amino acids: CASSRLITTASLMIQFF. The DNA for the CDR3 is TGTGCCAGCAGCCGGCTTATTACTACAGCTTCTTTAATGATTCAGTTCTTC. This chain links TRBV5-6 with TRBJ2-1, with D unclear. Germline CDR1 is SGHDT and CDR2 is YYEEEE. This CDR3 has 17 residues. The ends were cut back, 4 bases at V and 13 bases at J, with 30 bases in the middle.

The V call is TRBV11-2, the J call TRBJ2-2, with 7 bases lining up with TRBD1. The CDR3 totals 14 residues. Losses at the gene ends were 6 bases for V and 6 bases for J; bases not matched to a gene: 7. Germline CDR1 reads SGHAT; CDR2 reads FQNNGV. DNA for the CDR3: TGTGCCAGCAGATTACAGGGGATCTCCGGGGAGCTGTTTTTT. Its translation: CASRLQGISGELFF.

This chain connects TRBV6-6 to TRBJ2-7; TRBD2 matches at 8 bases. Germline V CDR1 and CDR2: MNHNY, SVGAGI (reference sequence). CDR3 length: 15 amino acids. V was clipped by 0 bases and J by 3 bases; unmatched bases: 4. This CDR3 reads CASSYSAGGLYEQYF. Here the CDR3 DNA reads TGTGCCAGCAGTTACTCGGCGGGGGGCCTCTACGAGCAGTACTTC.

The chain couples TRBV7-2 to TRBJ1-1; unclear D gene. The CDR3 consists of 15 residues. V lost 2 bases, J lost 1 base, and 11 bases lay in between. Germline V lookup: CDR1 SGHTA, CDR2 FQGNSA. In DNA, the CDR3 is TGTGCCAGCAGCTTAAATCCAGGATCGAACACTGAAGCTTTCTTT. The encoded protein is CASSLNPGSNTEAFF.

The V and J genes are TRBV5-1 and TRBJ2-7, with 9 bases that match TRBD1. Germline lookup yields CDR1 SGHRS and CDR2 YFSETQ. CDR3 length: 16 amino acids. V dropped 0 bases and J dropped 4; count of bases not matched to a gene: 8. The CDR3: CASSLGGQGRSYEQYF. Written as DNA, the CDR3 is TGCGCCAGCAGCTTGGGGGGACAGGGCCGGTCGTACGAGCAGTACTTC.

The genes are TRBV7-6 and TRBJ1-4; 10 positions match TRBD1. The CDR3 contains 14 residues. The V and J ends lost 5 bases and 6 bases, in that order; junction bases with no gene match: 3. Germline V gives CDR1 SGHVS, CDR2 FNYEAQ. The CDR3 is CASSDGQGDEKLFF. The CDR3 DNA follows: TGTGCCAGCAGCGATGGACAGGGGGATGAAAAACTGTTTTTT.

This CDR3 reads CASSRGPGYEQYF. As DNA, the CDR3 is TGTGCCAGCAGCCGGGGTCCAGGGTACGAGCAGTACTTC. V is TRBV27 and J is TRBJ2-7; D could derive from TRBD1 or TRBD2 (5 bases each). This CDR3 is 13 amino acids long. The ends were cut back, 6 bases at V and 4 bases at J, with 13 bases in the middle. CDR1 is MNHEY and CDR2 is SMNVEV in the germline V gene (reference sequence).

This chain joins TRBV29-1 and TRBJ1-2; TRBD1 agrees at 8 bases. Germline-derived CDR1 and CDR2 are SQVTM and ANQGSEA. The length of the CDR3 is 13 residues. The trim removed 7 bases at V and 8 bases at J, leaving 12 bases unmatched. In DNA, the CDR3 is TGCAGCGGCCGGACAGGGATTACCTACGGCTACACCTTC. Translation gives CSGRTGITYGYTF.

J is TRBJ1-3 and V is TRBV13; D is uncertain. CDR3 length: 14 amino acids. From germline, CDR1 is PRHDT and CDR2 FYEKMQ (reference sequence). V gave up 2 bases and J gave up 3 bases, with 8 bases separating them. The CDR3 DNA sequence: TGTGCCAGCAGCTTATATGGTGATGGAAACACCATATATTTT. Its protein product is CASSLYGDGNTIYF. Full variable domain (rest looked up from reference TRBV13 and TRBJ1-3): AAGVIQSPRHLIKEKRETATLKCYPIPRHDTVYWYQQGPGQDPQFLISFYEKMQSDKGSIPDRFSAQQFSDYHSELNMSSLELGDSALYFCASSLYGDGNTIYFGEGSWLTVV.

This chain links TRBV7-9 with TRBJ2-7; D is unclear. Trimming took off 5 bases at V and 0 bases at J, with 5 bases between the two ends. The CDR3 extends over 12 amino acids. The germline V gene has CDR1 SEHNR and CDR2 FQNEAQ (reference sequence). The CDR3 coding sequence is TGTGCCAGCAGCAGAAGCTCCTACGAGCAGTACTTC. Translation gives CASSRSSYEQYF.

The V gene is TRBV7-6, the J gene TRBJ2-7; D not certain. Trimming took 1 base from V and 5 from J, leaving 15 bases between them. Looked up from germline, CDR1 is SGHVS and CDR2 is FNYEAQ. The CDR3 has 15 residues. The CDR3 sequence: CASSLGSLGRDEQYF. DNA of the CDR3: TGTGCCAGCAGCTTAGGCAGCTTAGGTCGGGACGAGCAGTACTTC.

The chain recombines TRBV5-4 with TRBJ1-2; TRBD1 matches at 8 bases. The CDR3 has 13 residues. Germline assignment: CDR1 SGHNT and CDR2 YYREEE (reference sequence). V gave up 3 bases and J gave up 4 bases; unmatched junction bases: 2. The CDR3 sequence: CASSYGQGYGYTF. The CDR3 DNA follows: TGTGCCAGCAGCTATGGACAGGGCTATGGCTACACCTTC.

This clone was recorded only once. The chain employs TRBV19 and TRBJ1-1; the D is unclear. Germline CDR1 is LNHDA and CDR2 is SQIVND (reference sequence). The V end was cut by 8 bases, the J end by 1 base, with 5 bases between. The CDR3 is 11 residues long. The CDR3 loop reads CASRTNTEAFF. CDR3 sequence (DNA): TGTGCCAGTCGGACGAACACTGAAGCTTTCTTT.

This clone appeared a single time. The V gene is TRBV4-1, the J gene TRBJ2-7, with D unresolved. CDR3 length equals 15 residues. V was pared by 3 bases and J by 3 bases, with 15 bases between. Germline V gene sequence: CDR1 MGHRA, CDR2 YSYEKL. The CDR3 sequence: CASSHSTESRYEQYF. In DNA, the CDR3 is TGCGCCAGCAGCCATTCTACAGAATCACGCTACGAGCAGTACTTC.